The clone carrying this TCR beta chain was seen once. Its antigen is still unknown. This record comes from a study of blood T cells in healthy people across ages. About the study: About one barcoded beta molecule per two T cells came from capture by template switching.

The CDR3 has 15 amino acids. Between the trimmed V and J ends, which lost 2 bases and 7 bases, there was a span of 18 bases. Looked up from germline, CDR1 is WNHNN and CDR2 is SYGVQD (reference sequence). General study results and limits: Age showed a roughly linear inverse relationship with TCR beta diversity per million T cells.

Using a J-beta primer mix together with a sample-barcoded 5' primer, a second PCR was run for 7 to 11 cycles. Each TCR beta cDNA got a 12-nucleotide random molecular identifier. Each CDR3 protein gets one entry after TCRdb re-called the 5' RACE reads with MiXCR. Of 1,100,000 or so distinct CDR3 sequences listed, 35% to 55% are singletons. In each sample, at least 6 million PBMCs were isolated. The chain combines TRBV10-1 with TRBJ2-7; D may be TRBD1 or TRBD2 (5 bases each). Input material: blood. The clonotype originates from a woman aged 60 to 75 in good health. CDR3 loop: CASSEPRGMDNEQYF. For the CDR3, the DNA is TGCGCCAGCAGTGAGCCCCGAGGGATGGACAATGAGCAGTACTTC.